This is a list of T cell receptor beta chains from one sample in a study of T cell repertoires in cytomegalovirus infection. These receptors lack a known antigen. MiXCR, run by TCRdb on the reads, gives a single entry per CDR3 protein. The table includes some 120,000 distinct CDR3 sequences, around 10% detected once. Sequenced sample: PBMCs, sequenced either directly or after in vitro stimulation (not recorded which). These receptors all stem from a human donor in good health (CMV status not recorded). Some clones in this sample may be carry-over from other donors' samples. CDR3s include the opening cysteine and the closing phenylalanine or tryptophan. Fields, in order: clone size, V gene, D gene, J gene, CDR3 DNA, CDR3 protein. D genes are given only for firm matches. Size is omitted from some rows. Given values are once, few, many or a class for expanded clones.

clone_size: NA; v_call: TRBV7-9; d_call: NA; j_call: TRBJ2-2; cdr3_nt: TGTGCCAGCAGCCCAAGAGGGGCCGTCACCGGGGAGCTGTTTTTT; cdr3_aa: CASSPRGAVTGELFF
clone_size: NA; v_call: TRBV4-1; d_call: NA; j_call: TRBJ2-1; cdr3_nt: TGCGCCAGCAGCCATAAAAGGGAGCTTGAGCAGTTCTTC; cdr3_aa: CASSHKRELEQFF
clone_size: many; v_call: TRBV7-2; d_call: NA; j_call: TRBJ1-4; cdr3_nt: TGTGCCAGCAGCTTCGGGGCTAATGAAAAACTGTTTTTT; cdr3_aa: CASSFGANEKLFF
clone_size: many; v_call: TRBV7-3; d_call: TRBD1; j_call: TRBJ1-1; cdr3_nt: TGTGCCAGCAGCCAGAGGCCTACAGGGGCCCGACCGGATGAAGCTTTCTTT; cdr3_aa: CASSQRPTGARPDEAFF
clone_size: few; v_call: TRBV2; d_call: NA; j_call: TRBJ2-1; cdr3_nt: TGTGCCAGCAGTGGGGCTTCCCCCTACAATGAGCAGTTCTTC; cdr3_aa: CASSGASPYNEQFF
clone_size: NA; v_call: TRBV20-1; d_call: NA; j_call: TRBJ2-3; cdr3_nt: TGCAGTGCTCGAGTGCTAGCCGGGACAGATACGCAGTATTTT; cdr3_aa: CSARVLAGTDTQYF
clone_size: many; v_call: TRBV6-5; d_call: NA; j_call: TRBJ2-1; cdr3_nt: TGTGCCAGCAGTTACTCGCTAAACAATGAGCAGTTCTTC; cdr3_aa: CASSYSLNNEQFF
clone_size: many; v_call: TRBV7-9; d_call: NA; j_call: TRBJ1-2; cdr3_nt: TGTGCCAGCAGCCAAAAGGACAGCTACTATGGCTACACCTTC; cdr3_aa: CASSQKDSYYGYTF
clone_size: NA; v_call: TRBV18; d_call: NA; j_call: TRBJ1-5; cdr3_nt: TGTGCCAGCTCACCTACCAGCAATCAGCCCCAGCATTTT; cdr3_aa: CASSPTSNQPQHF
clone_size: few; v_call: TRBV6-5; d_call: TRBD1; j_call: TRBJ1-2; cdr3_nt: TGTGCCAGCAGTACAGGGGAAGGGGGCTACACCTTC; cdr3_aa: CASSTGEGGYTF
clone_size: NA; v_call: TRBV10-3; d_call: TRBD1; j_call: TRBJ1-1; cdr3_nt: TGTGCCATCAGTGCCGCTGAAGGACAGGGGGAGAACACTGAAGCTTTCTTT; cdr3_aa: CAISAAEGQGENTEAFF
clone_size: many; v_call: TRBV7-2; d_call: NA; j_call: TRBJ2-2; cdr3_nt: TGTGCCAGCACCTTTGGTACCGGGGAGCTGTTTTTT; cdr3_aa: CASTFGTGELFF
clone_size: NA; v_call: TRBV7-9; d_call: NA; j_call: TRBJ2-1; cdr3_nt: TGTGCCAGCAGCCCGAGTGGGGGGAATGCCTACAATGAGCAGTTCTTC; cdr3_aa: CASSPSGGNAYNEQFF
clone_size: many; v_call: TRBV29-1; d_call: NA; j_call: TRBJ1-1; cdr3_nt: TGCAGCGTTTTCGACTGGGGCGCGTCTAACACTGAAGCTTTCTTT; cdr3_aa: CSVFDWGASNTEAFF
clone_size: NA; v_call: TRBV19; d_call: NA; j_call: TRBJ1-4; cdr3_nt: TGTGCCAGTAGTATTCGGGAGGCAACTAATGAAAAACTGTTTTTT; cdr3_aa: CASSIREATNEKLFF
clone_size: many; v_call: TRBV6-6; d_call: NA; j_call: TRBJ2-3; cdr3_nt: TGTGCCAGCAGTCATCAGTCGACGGTGTGGACAGATACGCAGTATTTT; cdr3_aa: CASSHQSTVWTDTQYF
clone_size: NA; v_call: TRBV2; d_call: NA; j_call: TRBJ2-5; cdr3_nt: TGTGCCAGCAGTGAAGTGGTAGGGGAAGAGACCCAGTACTTC; cdr3_aa: CASSEVVGEETQYF
clone_size: many; v_call: TRBV12-3/TRBV12-4; d_call: TRBD1; j_call: TRBJ1-1; cdr3_nt: TGTGCCAGCCCAGGGGGGGCCTTAGACACTGAAGCTTTCTTT; cdr3_aa: CASPGGALDTEAFF
clone_size: many; v_call: TRBV7-9; d_call: TRBD1; j_call: TRBJ1-3; cdr3_nt: TGTGCCAGCAGCCGATCCGGGACAGGACTCTCTGGAAACACCATATATTTT; cdr3_aa: CASSRSGTGLSGNTIYF
clone_size: many; v_call: TRBV7-2; d_call: NA; j_call: TRBJ2-3; cdr3_nt: TGTGCCAGCAGCTTTCAGGGTAATACGCAGTATTTT; cdr3_aa: CASSFQGNTQYF